Below are 2 T cell receptor beta chains sequenced from a single sample in a study of T-cell reconstitution after alpha-beta-depleted transplantation in children. TCRbeta library construction was performed incorporating unique molecular identifiers. A single record per CDR3 protein comes from TCRdb applying MiXCR to the PCR reads. The sample carries fewer than 500,000 distinct CDR3 sequences, over 40% recorded once. The specimen was PBMCs, collected before TCRalphabeta/CD19-depleted stem cell transplant. These receptors were taken from a girl aged 2-10 years with aplastic anemia, due to receive a stem cell transplant.

This clonotype was recorded a few times. The chain employs TRBV11-1 and TRBJ2-6, with D tentatively TRBD2 (5 bases). CDR1 and CDR2 (germline): SGHAT, FQDESV (reference sequence). Trimming shortened V by 0 bases and J by 2 bases, and 14 bases separated the two germline ends. The CDR3 length is 18 residues. The CDR3 nucleotides are TGTGCCAGCAGCTTAGCAATAGGGAGAGGACCTGGGGCCAACGTCCTGACTTTC. Translated, it gives CASSLAIGRGPGANVLTF.

This clonotype was detected a few times. The V and J genes are TRBV20-1 and TRBJ1-5; D is unclear. Germline-derived CDR1 and CDR2 are DFQATT and SNEGSKA (reference sequence). The CDR3 spans 15 residues. V was pared by 6 bases and J by 9 bases, with 24 bases between. The CDR3 here is CSATRHAGRAGPQHF. The DNA of the CDR3 is TGCAGTGCGACGCGGCATGCGGGAAGAGCCGGGCCCCAGCATTTT.